These 25 T cell receptor beta chains were all obtained from the same sample, sequenced in a study of identical twins. TCRdb passed the 5' RACE reads through MiXCR, listing each CDR3 protein once. The repertoire holds fewer than 900,000 distinct CDR3 sequences, roughly 18% seen once, with around 13% in the top ten. These data were also filed under a second study, of T cells expressing NK-cell markers.

The sequenced sample consisted of PBMCs. The receptors come from a woman between 18 and 30 years old in good health.

The chain uses TRBV4-1 and TRBJ2-3; 15 bases are a match to TRBD2. CDR1 is MGHRA and CDR2 is YSYEKL in the germline V gene. The J segment lost 0 bases and the V segment lost 4 bases, leaving 14 bases of the junction unmatched. There are 21 residues in the CDR3. The DNA of the CDR3 is TGCGCCAGCAGCCCATTCCCTGGGACTAGCGGGAGGCCTGCTAGCACAGATACGCAGTATTTT. Its protein product is CASSPFPGTSGRPASTDTQYF.

The rearrangement joins TRBV29-1 to TRBJ1-2; tentative D call: TRBD1 (5 bases). CDR3 length: 13 residues. The V gene's germline CDR1 is SQVTM and CDR2 ANQGSEA. V was pared by 4 bases and J by 4 bases, with 13 bases between. The DNA for the CDR3 is TGCAGCGTTGGGTTTGGGGGGACCTATGGCTACACCTTC. It translates to CSVGFGGTYGYTF. Looking up the rest from reference TRBV29-1 and TRBJ1-2 gives the full variable domain: SAVISQKPSRDICQRGTSLTIQCQVDSQVTMMFWYRQQPGQSLTLIATANQGSEATYESGFVIDKFPISRPNLTFSTLTVSNMSPEDSSIYLCSVGFGGTYGYTFGSGTRLTVV.

This clonotype showed up just a few times. The chain recombines TRBV7-9 with TRBJ1-1; D not resolved. Germline-derived CDR1 and CDR2 are SEHNR and FQNEAQ (reference sequence). Trimming took 8 bases from V and 3 from J, leaving 10 bases between them. The CDR3 sequence is 12 residues long. The chain's CDR3 is CASVSIDTEAFF. The CDR3 region has the DNA TGTGCCAGCGTTTCCATCGACACTGAAGCTTTCTTT.

This clonotype was observed a handful of times. The chain has TRBV19 and TRBJ1-1; D might be TRBD1 (6 bases). V gave up 7 bases and J gave up 3 bases, with 24 bases separating them. CDR1 and CDR2 (germline): LNHDA, SQIVND (reference sequence). The CDR3 is made up of 17 amino acids. The CDR3 here is CASNRGSGQNLYTEAFF. CDR3 in DNA: TGTGCCAGTAACCGGGGCAGTGGACAGAACCTTTACACTGAAGCTTTCTTT.

V usage is TRBV12-3 or TRBV12-4 and J usage is TRBJ2-1; 14 bases are a match to TRBD2. Germline trimming cut 4 bases from V and 8 bases from J; bases unmatched to any gene: 10. This CDR3 has 17 residues. This CDR3 is CASSSGTSGGKLHEQFF. The CDR3 DNA is TGTGCCAGCAGTTCAGGGACTAGCGGGGGAAAATTGCATGAGCAGTTCTTC.

The chain joins TRBV12-3 or TRBV12-4 to TRBJ2-3; 7 bases match TRBD1. The CDR3 is 15 residues long. V shed 7 bases and J 5 bases; nucleotides not matched to a gene: 12. CDR3 protein: CASTPDRVQIDTQYF. CDR3 in DNA: TGTGCCAGCACTCCCGACAGGGTCCAGATAGATACGCAGTATTTT.

This chain uses TRBV2 with TRBJ1-4; possible D gene TRBD1, 6 bases. Per the germline V gene, CDR1 is SNHLY and CDR2 is FYNNEI. The CDR3 loop spans 15 amino acids. The V end lost 0 bases, the J end lost 7 bases, and 12 bases lay between the germline ends. CDR3 protein: CASSEATGLAEKLFF. Written as DNA, the CDR3 is TGTGCCAGCAGTGAAGCCACAGGGCTCGCTGAAAAACTGTTTTTT.

In its sample, this clonotype was seen many times. The chain joins TRBV20-1 to TRBJ2-1, with 12 bases fitting TRBD2. The CDR3 is 17 residues long. The germline gives CDR1 DFQATT, CDR2 SNEGSKA (reference sequence). Trimming at V came to 2 bases and at J to 0 bases, leaving 5 bases not matched to a gene. DNA of the CDR3: TGCAGTGCTAGACTAGCGGGAGGGCCCAGCTCCTACAATGAGCAGTTCTTC. Translating it yields CSARLAGGPSSYNEQFF.

This clonotype was counted a few times. The rearrangement uses TRBV7-9 and TRBJ1-5, with D maybe TRBD1 (5 bases). Per the germline V gene, CDR1 is SEHNR and CDR2 is FQNEAQ (reference sequence). V was cut by 5 bases and J by 6 bases, with 17 bases left in between. This CDR3 is 15 amino acids long. CDR3 protein: CASSPGGGVTQPQHF. Written as DNA, the CDR3 is TGTGCCAGCAGCCCCGGCGGAGGGGTGACTCAGCCCCAGCATTTT.

This clonotype was counted at least ten times. The chain carries TRBV12-3 or TRBV12-4 and TRBJ2-7, with unresolved D. Between the trimmed V and J ends, which lost 4 bases and 2 bases, there was a span of 6 bases. The CDR3 extends over 12 amino acids. CDR3 loop: CASSSVAYEQYF. The CDR3 region has the DNA TGTGCCAGCAGTTCGGTTGCCTACGAGCAGTACTTC.

This clonotype occurred a few times. The V call is TRBV6-1, the J call TRBJ1-5; 7 bases align to TRBD1. J lost 2 bases, V lost 6 bases, and 4 bases had no gene match. Germline CDR1 MNHNS, CDR2 SASEGT. The CDR3 runs to 14 residues. CDR3 sequence reads: CASRPGTGNQPQHF. The CDR3 DNA is TGTGCCAGCAGGCCCGGGACAGGCAATCAGCCCCAGCATTTT.

The chain joins TRBV7-2 to TRBJ2-5; D might be TRBD1 (6 bases). This CDR3 has 12 residues. Germline assignment: CDR1 SGHTA and CDR2 FQGNSA. The V and J ends lost 7 bases and 7 bases respectively, with 13 bases between them. The CDR3 region has the DNA TGTGCCAGCAACCCTGGGGGCGGGACCCAGTACTTC. Translated: CASNPGGGTQYF.

This clonotype appeared a few times. The V call is TRBV7-9, the J call TRBJ1-2, with D unresolved. Per germline, CDR1 SEHNR and CDR2 FQNEAQ (reference sequence). With 5 bases removed from V and 5 bases from J, the gap between germline ends came to 15 bases. The CDR3 runs to 14 residues. CDR3 amino acids: CASSPRAGEYGYTF. The CDR3 DNA is TGTGCCAGCAGCCCACGGGCTGGGGAATATGGCTACACCTTC.

This clonotype occurred a few times. The rearrangement links TRBV7-9 to TRBJ2-1, with 10 nucleotides matching TRBD1. The length of the CDR3 is 16 residues. Per the germline V gene, CDR1 is SEHNR and CDR2 is FQNEAQ (reference sequence). V trimming: 4 bases; J trimming: 4 bases; junction bases outside the gene matches: 7. The CDR3 bases are TGTGCCAGCAGCTCCGACAGGGGGCCGTTATACAATGAGCAGTTCTTC. Amino acids: CASSSDRGPLYNEQFF.

This CDR3 is CASSQGTPSSYEQYF. The CDR3 nucleotides are TGCGCCAGCAGCCAAGGGACTCCTAGCTCCTACGAGCAGTACTTC. V is TRBV4-1 and J is TRBJ2-7; maybe TRBD2 (5 bases). CDR3 length equals 15 residues. CDR1 is MGHRA and CDR2 is YSYEKL in the germline V gene. The V gene lost 1 base and the J gene lost 0 bases, with 10 bases spanning the gap.

In DNA, the CDR3 is TGTGCCAGCAGTAGACACAGAGGGGGAGCTGGGGCCAACGTCCTGACTTTC. Protein product: CASSRHRGGAGANVLTF. The chain links TRBV6-2 or TRBV6-3 to TRBJ2-6; TRBD1 is a possible D gene (6 bases). Germline CDR1 is MNHEY and CDR2 is SVGEGT. V lost 5 bases, J lost 2 bases, and 16 bases lay in between. The CDR3 is made up of 17 amino acids.

This chain links TRBV5-8 with TRBJ1-2; the D gene is possibly TRBD1 (6 bases). Trimming took 5 bases from V and 4 from J, leaving 15 bases between them. This CDR3 comprises 14 residues. Germline CDR1 and CDR2: SGHTS and YDEGEE. CDR3 in DNA: TGTGCCAGCAGTGGGGGCCTGAGGGGCTATGGCTACACCTTC. Translating it yields CASSGGLRGYGYTF.

There are a few counts of this clonotype. This chain connects TRBV2 to TRBJ2-2, with a weak D call TRBD1 (6 bases). Trimming took off 1 base at V and 7 bases at J, with 13 bases between the two ends. Germline loops: CDR1 SNHLY, CDR2 FYNNEI. CDR3 length: 15 amino acids. DNA for the CDR3: TGTGCCAGCAGTGAAGATGCAGGGGCGATCGGGGAGCTGTTTTTT. It codes for CASSEDAGAIGELFF.

This clonotype has more than one count but fewer than ten. The chain employs TRBV11-2 and TRBJ2-7; D is undetermined. The CDR3 has 11 residues. V lost 5 bases and J lost 6, with 8 bases in between. Germline values: CDR1 SGHAT, CDR2 FQNNGV. The CDR3 coding sequence is TGTGCCAGCAGCCCCCCGGGCGAGCAGTACTTC. Translated: CASSPPGEQYF.

The chain is built from TRBV20-1 and TRBJ1-2, with TRBD1 identical over 9 bases. This CDR3 is 12 amino acids long. After removal of 5 bases from V and 6 bases from J, the junction contained 4 bases not matched to a gene. The germline V gene encodes CDR1 DFQATT and CDR2 SNEGSKA (reference sequence). The CDR3 nucleotides are TGCAGTGCTGGAGGGACAGGGAATGGCTACACCTTC. Translated, it gives CSAGGTGNGYTF.

J is TRBJ2-1 and V is TRBV20-1; D is undetermined. The CDR3 extends over 16 amino acids. Between the trimmed V and J ends, which lost 0 bases and 0 bases, there was a span of 12 bases. Germline V gene data show CDR1 as DFQATT and CDR2 as SNEGSKA (reference sequence). CDR3 nucleotides: TGCAGTGCTAGAGATCTTACCCACGTCTCCTACAATGAGCAGTTCTTC. Translating it yields CSARDLTHVSYNEQFF.

This clonotype was found a few times. The chain carries TRBV3-1 and TRBJ2-2; 7 bases line up with TRBD2. The V and J ends lost 8 bases and 11 bases, in that order; junction bases with no gene match: 14. The CDR3 is 14 residues long. The germline CDR1 and CDR2 sequences are LGHDT and YNNKEL (reference sequence). As DNA, the CDR3 is TGTGCCAGCGGATCCAATGGGGGGGTCGGAGAGCTGTTTTTT. Translated: CASGSNGGVGELFF.

The rearrangement links TRBV20-1 to TRBJ2-5; D may match TRBD1 or TRBD2 (6 bases each). V lost 1 base, J lost 5 bases, and 20 bases lay in between. The CDR3 has 16 residues. Germline V gene lookup returns CDR1 DFQATT and CDR2 SNEGSKA (reference sequence). As DNA, the CDR3 is TGCAGTGCTAGAGTGGTGAATAAGGGGGGTGGGGAGACCCAGTACTTC. It encodes CSARVVNKGGGETQYF.

The chain recombines TRBV19 with TRBJ2-7, with a possible D match to TRBD1 (6 bases). Germline V gene data show CDR1 as LNHDA and CDR2 as SQIVND (reference sequence). This CDR3 is 13 amino acids long. The germline V and J ends were trimmed by 10 bases and 3 bases, with 16 bases remaining between them. CDR3 residues: CATSIGGVYEQYF. The CDR3 nucleotides read TGTGCCACCAGTATAGGGGGAGTCTACGAGCAGTACTTC.

This clonotype was counted between two and nine times. CDR3: CSASYTGPSNEQFF. The DNA of the CDR3 is TGCAGTGCTAGTTATACGGGGCCCTCCAATGAGCAGTTCTTC. The chain carries TRBV20-1 and TRBJ2-1; TRBD1 or TRBD2 may be the D gene (5 bases each). This CDR3 is 14 amino acids long. V dropped 3 bases and J dropped 6 bases, with 15 bases sitting between them. Germline V gene sequence: CDR1 DFQATT, CDR2 SNEGSKA (reference sequence).